The entry below gives a single TCR beta chain sequence along with its context. Produced via immunoSEQ multiplex PCR; TCRdb's table is partial and in-frame only. The sample includes 720,000 or so clones, roughly 88% of them seen just once. The source of the sample is a study of shared T cell receptors in the human thymus. Trimming stripped 6 bases from V and 2 bases from J, with 14 bases between. The V gene's germline CDR1 is MNHEY and CDR2 SMNVEV (reference sequence). The CDR3 is 15 residues long. Another study also made use of these data, one on human thymus T cells.

This TCR derives from a girl under two years old with a congenital heart defect. The sequenced material came from thymocytes. The rearrangement joins TRBV27 to TRBJ1-5, with a tentative D call TRBD1 (5 bases). CDR3 DNA: TGTGCCAGCAGCCCCCGCGGGGGGGGCAATCAGCCCCAGCATTTT. It yields the protein CASSPRGGGNQPQHF.